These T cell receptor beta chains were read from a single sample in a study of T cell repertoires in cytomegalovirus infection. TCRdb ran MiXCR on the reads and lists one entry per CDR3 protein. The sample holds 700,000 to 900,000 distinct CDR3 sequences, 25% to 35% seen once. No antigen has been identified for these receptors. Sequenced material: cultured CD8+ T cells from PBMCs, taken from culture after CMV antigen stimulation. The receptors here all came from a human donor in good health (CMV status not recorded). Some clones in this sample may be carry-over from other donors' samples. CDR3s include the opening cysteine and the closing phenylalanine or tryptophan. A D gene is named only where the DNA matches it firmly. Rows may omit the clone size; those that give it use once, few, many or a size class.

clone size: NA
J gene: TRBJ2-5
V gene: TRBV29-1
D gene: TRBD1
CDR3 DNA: TGCAGCGTTGTCCAGGGGGTGGTAGATACCCAGTACTTC
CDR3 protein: CSVVQGVVDTQYF

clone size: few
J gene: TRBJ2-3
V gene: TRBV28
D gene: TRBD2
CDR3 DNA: TGTGCCAGCATGTCCCGCACTAGCGGGGGTCCTTCCTTTTGGGATACGCAGTATTTT
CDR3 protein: CASMSRTSGGPSFWDTQYF

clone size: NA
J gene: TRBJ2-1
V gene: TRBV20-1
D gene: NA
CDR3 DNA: TGCAGTGCTATCTTCCTCGGGACGGAGAATGAGCAGTTCTTC
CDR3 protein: CSAIFLGTENEQFF

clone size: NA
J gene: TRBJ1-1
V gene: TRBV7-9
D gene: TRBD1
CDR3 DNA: TGTGCCAGCAGCACACCCCAGGCAGGGGGGGCTGAAGCTTTCTTT
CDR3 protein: CASSTPQAGGAEAFF

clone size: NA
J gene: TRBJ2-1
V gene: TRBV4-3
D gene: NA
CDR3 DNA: TGCGCCAGCAGCCGGTTCGACGGGGACAATGAGCAGTTCTTC
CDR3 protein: CASSRFDGDNEQFF

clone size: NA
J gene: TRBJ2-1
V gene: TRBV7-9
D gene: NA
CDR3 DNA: TGTGCCAGCAGCTTAACGGGTCTCTTTCTTGAGCAGTTCTTC
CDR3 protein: CASSLTGLFLEQFF

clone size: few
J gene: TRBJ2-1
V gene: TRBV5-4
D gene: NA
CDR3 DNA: TGTGCCAGCAGCTTGTACCATATGGGGGGCTTTTACAATGAGCAGTTCTTC
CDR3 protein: CASSLYHMGGFYNEQFF

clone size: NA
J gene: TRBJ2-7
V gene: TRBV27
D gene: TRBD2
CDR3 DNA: TGTGCCAGCAGTTTCGTAGCGGGGGGGCCCTACGAGCAGTACTTC
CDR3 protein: CASSFVAGGPYEQYF

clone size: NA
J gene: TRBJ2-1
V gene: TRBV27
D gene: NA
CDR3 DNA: TGTGCCAGCAGTTTCGGGCCCAAGAGCTACAATGAGCAGTTCTTC
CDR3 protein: CASSFGPKSYNEQFF

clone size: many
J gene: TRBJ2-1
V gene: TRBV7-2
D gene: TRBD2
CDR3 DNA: TGTGCCAGCAGCTTAGCGAGACTAGCGGGGGGAAGCTCCTACAATGAGCAGTTCTTC
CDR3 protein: CASSLARLAGGSSYNEQFF

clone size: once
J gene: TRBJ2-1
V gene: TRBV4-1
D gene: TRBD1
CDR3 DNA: TGCGCCAGCAGCCAAGGGGACAGGGGCGGCAATGAGCAGTTCTTC
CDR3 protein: CASSQGDRGGNEQFF

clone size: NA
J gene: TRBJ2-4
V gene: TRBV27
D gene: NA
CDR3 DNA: TGTGCCAGCAGCCTTGCGTCCAAAAACATTCAGTACTTC
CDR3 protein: CASSLASKNIQYF

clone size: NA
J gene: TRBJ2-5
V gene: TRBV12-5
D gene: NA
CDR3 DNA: TGTGCTAGTGCCAACCGCGGAGGGGGAAGGGAGACCCAGTACTTC
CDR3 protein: CASANRGGGRETQYF

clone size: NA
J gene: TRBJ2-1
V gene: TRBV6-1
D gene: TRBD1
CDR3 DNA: TGTGCCAGCAGTACCTACAGGGGACGAGACAATGAGCAGTTCTTC
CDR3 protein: CASSTYRGRDNEQFF

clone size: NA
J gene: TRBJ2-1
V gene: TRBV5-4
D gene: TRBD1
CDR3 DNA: TGTGCCAGCAGCTTGGAGCCGGACAGGGTATCCTACAATGAGCAGTTCTTC
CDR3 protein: CASSLEPDRVSYNEQFF

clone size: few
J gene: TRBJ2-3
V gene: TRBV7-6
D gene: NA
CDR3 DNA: TGTGCCAGCAGCTTCTACTCGTCCGTTGGAGATACGCAGTATTTT
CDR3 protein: CASSFYSSVGDTQYF

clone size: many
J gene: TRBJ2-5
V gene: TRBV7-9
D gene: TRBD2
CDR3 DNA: TGTGCCAGCAAGGCGGCGGGAGCGGTAGAGACCCAGTACTTC
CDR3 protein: CASKAAGAVETQYF